This T cell receptor beta chain was sequenced during a study of T cells after yellow fever vaccination. Study details: It was SMART-Seq v4 Ultra Low Input that prepared the fractions with low cell numbers.

Germline values: CDR1 SGHTA, CDR2 FQGNSA. Losses at the gene ends were 3 bases for V and 9 bases for J; bases not matched to a gene: 10. This CDR3 comprises 15 residues. A remark on this clonotype: Antigen specificity is unknown.

Universal primer sites and UMIs were introduced during 5'RACE template-switching synthesis of TCR cDNA. A single record per CDR3 protein comes from TCRdb applying MiXCR to the 5' RACE reads. The sample carries a few hundred thousand distinct CDR3 sequences, approximately 18% recorded once. The study, taken as a whole, reports: Repertoires obtained by FACS sorting could include abundant clonotypes that entered as contaminants from the bulk population.

The source of this sequence is a man between 18 and 29 years old who received the YFV17D yellow fever vaccine. This chain connects TRBV7-2 to TRBJ2-1; TRBD1 agrees at 8 bases. The material sequenced was PBMCs, taken before the yellow fever booster vaccination. CDR3 coding DNA: TGTGCCAGCAGCTTTAATGCAGGGGGCAGGAGTGAGCAGTTCTTC. It yields the protein CASSFNAGGRSEQFF.